This TCR beta chain is drawn from a study of identical twins. Each CDR3 protein gets one entry after TCRdb re-called the 5' RACE reads with MiXCR. The sample holds 690,000 or so distinct CDR3 sequences, 5.5% to 6.5% seen once. This clonotype was seen ten or more times. Sequences were obtained from naive T cells sorted from blood. This clonotype was obtained from a man aged 18 to 35 in good health.

The CDR3 sequence: CASTQVGQGLDGGTQYF. CDR3 DNA sequence: TGTGCCAGCACCCAAGTGGGACAGGGTCTAGACGGTGGTACGCAGTATTTT. The rearrangement uses TRBV11-2 and TRBJ2-3; 9 nucleotides agree with TRBD1. Trimming at V came to 7 bases and at J to 8 bases, leaving 19 bases not matched to a gene. The germline V gene has CDR1 SGHAT and CDR2 FQNNGV. CDR3 length: 17 residues.